One sample yielded the 28 T cell receptor beta chains listed below, sequenced in a study of T-cell reconstitution after alpha-beta-depleted transplantation in children. As it was prepared, the TCRbeta library received unique molecular identifiers. TCRdb processed the PCR reads anew with MiXCR; each CDR3 protein has one entry. The repertoire holds 400,000 to 450,000 distinct CDR3 sequences, over 40% seen once, with 27% in the top ten. The sample was PBMCs, taken before TCRalphabeta/CD19-depleted stem cell transplant. The source is a girl aged 2 to 10 with aplastic anemia, due to receive a stem cell transplant.

The chain recombines TRBV4-2 with TRBJ2-7; the D is unclear. Deletions cut 0 bases from V and 2 bases from J, with 17 bases between. This CDR3 contains 17 residues. Germline V lookup: CDR1 LGHNA, CDR2 YNFKEQ. The CDR3 coding sequence is TGTGCCAGCAGCCAAGATGCTCGGCAGGCCCGCACCTACGAGCAGTACTTC. Its protein is CASSQDARQARTYEQYF.

The chain has TRBV25-1 and TRBJ2-3; TRBD2 matches at 8 bases. The CDR3 has 16 residues. The V segment lost 9 bases and the J segment 0 bases; nucleotides outside the gene matches: 11. CDR1 is MGHDK and CDR2 is SYGVNS in the germline V gene. In DNA, the CDR3 is TGTGCCAGTGTGGCGGGAGGACCCCATAGCACAGATACGCAGTATTTT. This translates into CASVAGGPHSTDTQYF. Filled out from reference TRBV25-1 and TRBJ2-3, the complete variable domain reads EADIYQTPRYLVIGTGKKITLECSQTMGHDKMYWYQQDPGMELHLIHYSYGVNSTEKGDLSSESTVSRIRTEHFPLTLESARPSHTSQYLCASVAGGPHSTDTQYFGPGTRLTVL.

The chain employs TRBV7-9 and TRBJ1-6; D call uncertain. The germline V gene encodes CDR1 SEHNR and CDR2 FQNEAQ (reference sequence). The CDR3 is 16 residues long. Between the trimmed V and J ends, which lost 5 bases and 4 bases, there was a span of 15 bases. This chain's CDR3 is CASSGTNGPYNSPLHF. DNA for the CDR3: TGTGCCAGCAGCGGTACAAACGGACCATATAATTCACCCCTCCACTTT.

This clonotype was counted between two and nine times. The rearrangement joins TRBV19 to TRBJ2-2; 9 bases are a match to TRBD1. Germline V gene lookup returns CDR1 LNHDA and CDR2 SQIVND (reference sequence). This CDR3 region has 18 residues. J lost 6 bases, V lost 5 bases, and 16 bases had no gene match. CDR3 coding DNA: TGTGCCAGTAGTTCTACACCGGGACAGGGTAGACGGCCCGGGGAGCTGTTTTTT. Translated: CASSSTPGQGRRPGELFF.

The J gene is TRBJ2-7, the V gene TRBV20-1, with a tentative D call TRBD2 (6 bases). V lost 6 bases and J lost 6, with 12 bases in between. The germline V gene has CDR1 DFQATT and CDR2 SNEGSKA (reference sequence). The CDR3 has 11 amino acids. Here the CDR3 DNA reads TGCAGTGCCATCGGGGGAGGCGAGCAGTACTTC. As protein: CSAIGGGEQYF.

The rearrangement links TRBV18 to TRBJ2-1; 11 bases are a match to TRBD2. This CDR3 has 16 amino acids. J gave up 5 bases and V 1 base, and 4 bases lay outside the gene matches. Per germline, CDR1 KGHSH and CDR2 LQKENI. This chain's CDR3 is CASSPLPSGRNNEQFF. The CDR3 DNA is TGTGCCAGCTCACCACTTCCTAGCGGGAGGAACAATGAGCAGTTCTTC.

The CDR3 DNA sequence: TGCAGCGTTGGCCCAGTGGGCACCGGGGAGCTGTTTTTT. This encodes CSVGPVGTGELFF. This chain uses TRBV29-1 with TRBJ2-2; D remains ambiguous. The length of the CDR3 is 13 residues. V lost 4 bases to trimming and J lost 4 bases, with 10 bases between them. Germline V gene lookup returns CDR1 SQVTM and CDR2 ANQGSEA.

The rearrangement joins TRBV12-3 or TRBV12-4 to TRBJ2-1, with 8 bases aligning to TRBD1. V lost 2 bases to trimming and J lost 12 bases; unmatched junction nucleotides: 3. The CDR3 is 12 amino acids. In nucleotides, the CDR3 is TGTGCCAGCAGTTTAACAACAGGGGGGCAGTTCTTC. It encodes CASSLTTGGQFF.

Notes on this clonotype: The junction departs from germline at one end; a sequencing error may be responsible. The V and J genes are TRBV18 and TRBJ2-7; tentatively, D is TRBD2 (5 bases). Germline V gene data show CDR1 as KGHSH and CDR2 as LQKENI. The CDR3 has 13 residues. CDR3 in DNA: TGTGCCAGCTCACTACTGGACTCCCACGAGCAGTACTTC. Translation gives CASSLLDSHEQYF.

The CDR3 bases are TGCGCCAGCAGCCAAGATCCAGGGACAGGTCAAGAGACCCAGTACTTC. It specifies CASSQDPGTGQETQYF. The chain joins TRBV4-1 to TRBJ2-5; TRBD1 aligns across 8 bases. The trim removed 0 bases at V and 2 bases at J, leaving 5 bases unmatched. Germline V lookup: CDR1 MGHRA, CDR2 YSYEKL. The CDR3 length is 16 residues.

The chain recombines TRBV18 with TRBJ2-1; 10 bases agree with TRBD2. The V and J ends lost 2 bases and 2 bases, in that order; junction bases with no gene match: 6. The CDR3 covers 17 residues. CDR1 is KGHSH, CDR2 LQKENI, per germline. The CDR3 protein is CASSPSSGSYAYNEQFF. In DNA form, the CDR3 reads TGTGCCAGCTCACCATCTAGCGGGAGTTATGCCTACAATGAGCAGTTCTTC.

The chain joins TRBV20-1 to TRBJ2-5; possible D gene TRBD1, 5 bases. Trimming left V 8 bases short and J 1 base short, with 11 bases between. This CDR3 has 12 amino acids. CDR1 is DFQATT, CDR2 SNEGSKA, per germline (reference sequence). The DNA for the CDR3 is TGCAGTCGCTTAGGGGCCCAAGAGACCCAGTACTTC. It is translated as CSRLGAQETQYF.

At least ten counts were recorded for this clonotype. The J gene is TRBJ2-1, the V gene TRBV2; D gene unclear. The CDR3 contains 13 residues. Germline CDR1 is SNHLY and CDR2 is FYNNEI. V was trimmed by 1 base and J by 8 bases, leaving 9 bases between them. The CDR3 spells CASSEGEVHEQFF. Here the CDR3 DNA reads TGTGCCAGCAGTGAAGGTGAAGTCCATGAGCAGTTCTTC. The complete variable domain, with remaining parts taken from reference TRBV2 and TRBJ2-1, reads EPEVTQTPSHQVTQMGQEVILRCVPISNHLYFYWYRQILGQKVEFLVSFYNNEISEKSEIFDDQFSVERPDGSNFTLKIRSTKLEDSAMYFCASSEGEVHEQFFGPGTRLTVL.

This rearrangement joins TRBV10-3 to TRBJ2-7, with 7 bases identical to TRBD2. This CDR3 has 13 amino acids. V shed 4 bases and J 6 bases; nucleotides not matched to a gene: 6. Germline V gives CDR1 ENHRY, CDR2 SYGVKD. The CDR3 bases are TGTGCCATCAGTGGGGGAGGGCGCATCGAGCAGTACTTC. This gives the protein CAISGGGRIEQYF.

This sequence joins TRBV4-2 and TRBJ2-1; the match to TRBD2 covers 10 bases. The ends lost 0 bases at V and 2 bases at J; junction bases unmatched: 7. Germline V gene sequence: CDR1 LGHNA, CDR2 YNFKEQ. The CDR3 has 18 amino acids. Written as DNA, the CDR3 is TGTGCCAGCAGCCAAGATTTAGCGGGAGGCCCGGCCTACAATGAGCAGTTCTTC. Translated: CASSQDLAGGPAYNEQFF.

V and J are TRBV5-1 and TRBJ2-1, with 13 bases lining up with TRBD2. Germline CDR1 and CDR2: SGHRS and YFSETQ. The V and J ends lost 0 bases and 5 bases, in that order; junction bases with no gene match: 5. The CDR3 runs 17 residues. As DNA, the CDR3 is TGCGCCAGCAGCTTGGGGGGGACTAGCGGGGCCCACAATGAGCAGTTCTTC. Protein product: CASSLGGTSGAHNEQFF.

The chain recombines TRBV20-1 with TRBJ1-2; TRBD1 might be the D (6 bases). Germline assignment: CDR1 DFQATT and CDR2 SNEGSKA (reference sequence). V was pared by 5 bases and J by 7 bases, with 14 bases between. This CDR3 is built from 12 residues. CDR3 region: CSARRQASGYTF. The CDR3 bases are TGCAGTGCTCGCAGACAGGCCTCTGGCTACACCTTC.

In this sample, this clonotype turned up a few times. The chain is built from TRBV20-1 and TRBJ2-1, with 9 bases fitting TRBD2. The V segment lost 6 bases and the J segment 7 bases; nucleotides outside the gene matches: 10. CDR1 DFQATT and CDR2 SNEGSKA come from the germline V gene (reference sequence). The CDR3 extends over 14 amino acids. Here the CDR3 reads CSAPGGGAENEQFF. CDR3 DNA sequence: TGCAGTGCCCCCGGCGGGGGGGCCGAAAATGAGCAGTTCTTC.

Of note for this clonotype: Mismatch with germline at one junction end may stem from a read error. The chain has TRBV20-1 and TRBJ2-1; 8 bases align to TRBD2. This CDR3 has 17 amino acids. Germline CDR1 and CDR2: DFQATT and SNEGSKA (reference sequence). The DNA of the CDR3 is TGCTGTGCTAGGCTCTTAAAATCGGGAGGGCCGTACAATGAGCAGTTCTTC. Translating gives CCARLLKSGGPYNEQFF.

This chain joins TRBV6-5 and TRBJ1-5, with 8 bases identical to TRBD1. The V gene end was trimmed by 2 bases and the J gene end by 4 bases; junction bases not matched to a gene: 1. Germline CDR1 and CDR2: MNHEY and SVGAGI. The CDR3 is 14 amino acids. The CDR3 bases are TGTGCCAGCAGTTACGACAGGGGAAATCAGCCCCAGCATTTT. Translated: CASSYDRGNQPQHF.

This clonotype came up many times. The chain couples TRBV27 to TRBJ1-1; 7 bases match TRBD1. CDR1 and CDR2 from the germline V gene are MNHEY and SMNVEV (reference sequence). V was clipped by 5 bases and J by 4 bases; unmatched bases: 10. This CDR3 has 15 amino acids. Here the CDR3 reads CASSPQTGKATEAFF. CDR3 nucleotide sequence: TGTGCCAGCAGTCCGCAGACAGGGAAGGCCACTGAAGCTTTCTTT.

This clonotype was seen a few times. The chain uses TRBV12-3 or TRBV12-4 and TRBJ2-1; D gene ambiguous. The CDR3 length is 14 residues. V lost 5 bases and J 3 bases, leaving 11 bases between the germline ends. Here the CDR3 DNA reads TGTGCCAGCAGTCCCCCCCCCGGCTACAATGAGCAGTTCTTC. Protein sequence: CASSPPPGYNEQFF.

This sequence joins TRBV5-8 and TRBJ1-1; D gene unclear. CDR1 is SGHTS and CDR2 is YDEGEE in the germline V gene. V lost 1 base and J lost 0, with 10 bases in between. This CDR3 spans 15 amino acids. The CDR3 loop reads CASSLLLDLNTEAFF. The CDR3 DNA is TGTGCCAGCAGCTTGCTCCTCGACCTGAACACTGAAGCTTTCTTT.

This clonotype occurred many times. The CDR3 region is CSAAFDRVEAFF. CDR3 in DNA: TGCAGCGCCGCGTTCGACAGGGTTGAAGCTTTCTTT. The chain carries TRBV29-1 and TRBJ1-1, with TRBD1 matching over 7 bases. Germline assignment: CDR1 SQVTM and CDR2 ANQGSEA. V was clipped by 7 bases and J by 7 bases; unmatched bases: 9. The length of the CDR3 is 12 residues.

The chain recombines TRBV20-1 with TRBJ1-1; 8 nucleotides agree with TRBD1. Germline V gene data show CDR1 as DFQATT and CDR2 as SNEGSKA (reference sequence). The CDR3 length is 13 residues. Germline trimming cut 5 bases from V and 11 bases from J; bases unmatched to any gene: 13. The CDR3, as DNA: TGCAGTGCTCGAGCAGACCTGGACAGGGACGCTTTCTTT. Translation gives CSARADLDRDAFF.

V and J are TRBV20-1 and TRBJ1-2; no firm D call. This CDR3 region has 14 residues. The germline gives CDR1 DFQATT, CDR2 SNEGSKA (reference sequence). Between the trimmed V and J ends, which lost 4 bases and 5 bases, there was a span of 17 bases. As DNA, the CDR3 is TGCAGTGCTACCGGACCTAGGGTTAGATATGGCTACACCTTC. This sequence encodes CSATGPRVRYGYTF.

This clonotype appeared many times. This sequence joins TRBV20-1 and TRBJ2-2; 12 bases match TRBD2. Losses at the gene ends were 3 bases for V and 6 bases for J; bases not matched to a gene: 5. Germline V gene lookup returns CDR1 DFQATT and CDR2 SNEGSKA (reference sequence). CDR3 length equals 15 residues. The CDR3 here is CSASLAGGLAGELFF. The CDR3 DNA sequence: TGCAGTGCTAGCCTAGCGGGGGGGCTTGCCGGGGAGCTGTTTTTT.

This chain connects TRBV20-1 to TRBJ2-1, with 7 nucleotides matching TRBD1. CDR1 and CDR2 (germline): DFQATT, SNEGSKA (reference sequence). CDR3 length: 13 residues. V shed 0 bases, J shed 6 bases, and the junction held 2 bases outside the gene matches. The CDR3 loop is CSARDGTVNEQFF. The DNA for the CDR3 is TGCAGTGCTAGAGACGGGACAGTCAATGAGCAGTTCTTC.